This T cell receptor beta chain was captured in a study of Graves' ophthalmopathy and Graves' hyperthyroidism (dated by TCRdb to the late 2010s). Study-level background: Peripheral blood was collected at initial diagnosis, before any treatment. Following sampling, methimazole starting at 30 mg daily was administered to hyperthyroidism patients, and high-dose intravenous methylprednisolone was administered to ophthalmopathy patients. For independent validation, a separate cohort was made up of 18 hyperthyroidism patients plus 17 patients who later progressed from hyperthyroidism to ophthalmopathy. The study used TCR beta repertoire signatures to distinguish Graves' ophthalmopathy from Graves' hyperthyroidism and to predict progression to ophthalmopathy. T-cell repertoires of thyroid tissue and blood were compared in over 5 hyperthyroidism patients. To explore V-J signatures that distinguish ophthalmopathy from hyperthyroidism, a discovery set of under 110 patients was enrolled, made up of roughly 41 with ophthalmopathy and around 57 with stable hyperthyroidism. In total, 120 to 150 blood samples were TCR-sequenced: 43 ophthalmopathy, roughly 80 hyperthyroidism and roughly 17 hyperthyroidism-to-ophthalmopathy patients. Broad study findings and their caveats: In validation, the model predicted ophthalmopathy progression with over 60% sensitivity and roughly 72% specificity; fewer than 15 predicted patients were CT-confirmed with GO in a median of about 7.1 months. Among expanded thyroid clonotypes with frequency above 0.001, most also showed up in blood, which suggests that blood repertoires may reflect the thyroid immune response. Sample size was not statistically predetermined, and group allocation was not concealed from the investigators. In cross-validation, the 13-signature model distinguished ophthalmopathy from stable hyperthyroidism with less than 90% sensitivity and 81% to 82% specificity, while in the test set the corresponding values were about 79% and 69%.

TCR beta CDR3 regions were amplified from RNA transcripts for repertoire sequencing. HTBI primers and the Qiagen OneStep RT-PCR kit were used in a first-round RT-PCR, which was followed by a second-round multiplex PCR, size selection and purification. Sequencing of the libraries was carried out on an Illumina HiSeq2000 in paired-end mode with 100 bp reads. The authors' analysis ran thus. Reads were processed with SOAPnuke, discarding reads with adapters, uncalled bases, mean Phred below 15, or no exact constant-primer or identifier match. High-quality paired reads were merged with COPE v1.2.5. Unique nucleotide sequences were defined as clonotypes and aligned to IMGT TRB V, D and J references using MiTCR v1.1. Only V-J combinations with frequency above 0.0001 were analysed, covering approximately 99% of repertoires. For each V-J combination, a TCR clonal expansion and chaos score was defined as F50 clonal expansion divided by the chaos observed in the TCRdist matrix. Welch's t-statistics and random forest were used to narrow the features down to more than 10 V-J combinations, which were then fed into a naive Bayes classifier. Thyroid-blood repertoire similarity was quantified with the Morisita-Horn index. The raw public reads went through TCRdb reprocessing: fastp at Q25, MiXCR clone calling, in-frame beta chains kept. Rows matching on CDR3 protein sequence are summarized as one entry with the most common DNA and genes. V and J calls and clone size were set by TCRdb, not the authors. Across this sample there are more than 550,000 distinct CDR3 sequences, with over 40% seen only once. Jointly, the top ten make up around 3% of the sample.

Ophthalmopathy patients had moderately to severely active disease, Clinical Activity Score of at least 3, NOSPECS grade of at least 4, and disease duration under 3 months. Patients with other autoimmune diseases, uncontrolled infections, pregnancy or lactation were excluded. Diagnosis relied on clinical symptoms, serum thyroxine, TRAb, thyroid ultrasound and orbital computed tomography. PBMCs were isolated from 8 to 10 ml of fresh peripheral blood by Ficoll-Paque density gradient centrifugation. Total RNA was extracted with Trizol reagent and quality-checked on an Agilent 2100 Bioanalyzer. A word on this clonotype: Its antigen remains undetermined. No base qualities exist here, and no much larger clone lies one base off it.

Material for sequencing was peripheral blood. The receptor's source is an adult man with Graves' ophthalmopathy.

The CDR3 protein is CAWSEVANYGYTF. At the DNA level, the sequence is TGTGCCTGGAGCGAGGTCGCTAACTATGGCTACACCTTC. The sequence is built from TRBV30 and TRBJ1-2; the D gene identity is not certain. The germline V gene (reference sequence) specifies GTSNPN as CDR1 and SVGIG as CDR2. A distance of 8 bases separates the germline ends of V and J, which lose 3 bases and 0 bases respectively. CDR3 length: 13 amino acids, cysteine to phenylalanine. This entry keeps only the CDR3 DNA: 39 bases, framed from base 1.